The 22 T cell receptor beta chains given below trace back to one sample, sequenced in a study of T cell responses to AZD1222 COVID-19 vaccine. Assay: immunoSEQ multiplex PCR; the TCRdb copy retains only in-frame clones and omits some. The sample shows 150,000 to 200,000 clones, 94% of them seen only once. The input for sequencing was peripheral blood, taken on day 0 of AZD1222 vaccination. The receptors were sampled from an adult in good health.

The rearrangement uses TRBV11-2 and TRBJ1-2; 8 bases align to TRBD1. The CDR3 runs to 18 residues. J lost 1 base, V lost 0 bases, and 10 bases had no gene match. Germline V gives CDR1 SGHAT, CDR2 FQNNGV. CDR3: CASSLDHPTGVVNYGYTF. CDR3 nucleotide sequence: TGTGCCAGCAGCTTAGATCATCCGACAGGGGTCGTTAACTATGGCTACACCTTC.

The V gene is TRBV3-1 (or the pseudogene TRBV3-2), the J gene TRBJ1-2; unclear D gene. Germline CDR1 LGHDT, CDR2 YNNKEL (reference sequence). The CDR3 has 12 residues. V dropped 0 bases and J dropped 8 bases, with 7 bases sitting between them. The CDR3 DNA is TGTGCCAGCAGCCAAGAGGGAAGCGGCTACACCTTC. Protein: CASSQEGSGYTF.

This chain joins TRBV4-2 and TRBJ1-5; no definite D call. V was pared by 0 bases and J by 5 bases, with 5 bases between. This CDR3 has 13 amino acids. Per the germline V gene, CDR1 is LGHNA and CDR2 is YNFKEQ. CDR3 sequence reads: CASSQDSDQPQHF. The CDR3 DNA sequence: TGTGCCAGCAGCCAAGATTCGGATCAGCCCCAGCATTTT.

This sequence joins TRBV10-3 and TRBJ1-6; D remains unclear. The CDR3 extends over 16 amino acids. Germline V gene sequence: CDR1 ENHRY, CDR2 SYGVKD. Trimming took 5 bases from V and 5 from J, leaving 16 bases between them. This CDR3 reads CAISPRRQTDNSPLHF. In DNA, the CDR3 is TGTGCCATCAGTCCCCGGAGGCAGACTGATAATTCACCCCTCCACTTT.

The rearrangement uses TRBV6-1 and TRBJ2-6; unclear D gene. The length of the CDR3 is 14 residues. V was cut by 3 bases and J by 1 base, with 4 bases left in between. CDR1 MNHNS and CDR2 SASEGT come from the germline V gene. In DNA, the CDR3 is TGTGCCAGCAGTGATGGGTCTGGGGCCAACGTCCTGACTTTC. Residues: CASSDGSGANVLTF.

This chain connects TRBV6-5 to TRBJ1-1; D possibly corresponds to TRBD1 (5 bases). CDR3 length equals 13 residues. The germline CDR1 and CDR2 sequences are MNHEY and SVGAGI. Trimming removed 7 bases from V and 2 bases from J, with 11 bases in between. CDR3 protein: CASTGQENTEAFF. The CDR3 DNA follows: TGTGCCAGCACGGGGCAGGAAAACACTGAAGCTTTCTTT.

The rearrangement uses TRBV2 and TRBJ1-3; D not resolved. The CDR3 runs to 13 residues. Germline assignment: CDR1 SNHLY and CDR2 FYNNEI. V gave up 7 bases and J gave up 4 bases, with 11 bases separating them. CDR3 sequence: CASKRTSGNTIYF. The CDR3 DNA follows: TGTGCCAGCAAACGGACGTCCGGAAACACCATATATTTT. The full variable domain, with the rest looked up from reference TRBV2 and TRBJ1-3, is EPEVTQTPSHQVTQMGQEVILRCVPISNHLYFYWYRQILGQKVEFLVSFYNNEISEKSEIFDDQFSVERPDGSNFTLKIRSTKLEDSAMYFCASKRTSGNTIYFGEGSWLTVV.

This chain joins TRBV15 and TRBJ1-2; weak D call: TRBD1 (6 bases). V was trimmed by 0 bases and J by 0 bases, leaving 14 bases between them. The CDR3 runs to 17 residues. CDR1 and CDR2 (germline): LNHNV, YYDKDF (reference sequence). The CDR3, as DNA: TGTGCCACCAGCAGAGATCCCGGGGCAGGGGCTAACTATGGCTACACCTTC. Protein sequence: CATSRDPGAGANYGYTF.

This clone is a singleton in its sample. The chain employs TRBV28 and TRBJ1-5; TRBD1 might be the D (6 bases). CDR3 length: 15 amino acids. Germline CDR1 and CDR2: MDHEN and SYDVKM. V lost 5 bases to trimming and J lost 0 bases, with 11 bases between them. The CDR3 region is CASSAGVYSNQPQHF. Here the CDR3 DNA reads TGTGCCAGCAGTGCAGGGGTATATAGCAATCAGCCCCAGCATTTT.

This clone was detected a few times. The chain combines TRBV12-3 or TRBV12-4 with TRBJ2-2, with D hard to call. V lost 6 bases to trimming and J lost 5 bases, with 7 bases between them. This CDR3 is built from 12 residues. DNA of the CDR3: TGTGCCAGCAGACCCATAACCGGGGAGCTGTTTTTT. It specifies CASRPITGELFF.

CDR3 loop: CASSLVGRRNQPQHF. CDR3 DNA sequence: TGTGCCAGCAGCTTAGTCGGCAGACGCAATCAGCCCCAGCATTTT. The gene calls are TRBV7-2 and TRBJ1-5, with no clear D. V gave up 1 base and J gave up 2 bases, with 9 bases separating them. The CDR3 runs to 15 residues. The germline gives CDR1 SGHTA, CDR2 FQGNSA.

CDR3 sequence (DNA): TGTGCCAGCGCCGGAGGGACCCCCCCCGACTATGGCTACACCTTC. Translated: CASAGGTPPDYGYTF. V and J are TRBV28 and TRBJ1-2; a weak D match, TRBD1 (5 bases). This CDR3 has 15 residues. CDR1 and CDR2 (germline): MDHEN, SYDVKM. The V end was cut by 8 bases, the J end by 3 bases, with 19 bases between.

This rearrangement joins TRBV12-5 to TRBJ1-1; D is uncertain. The CDR3 contains 12 residues. Per the germline V gene, CDR1 is LGHNT and CDR2 is FRNRAP. Trimming cost V 0 bases and J 5 bases, with 4 bases left between them. This CDR3 reads CASGLVGTEAFF. The CDR3 DNA sequence: TGTGCTAGTGGTTTGGTAGGGACTGAAGCTTTCTTT.

This chain uses TRBV29-1 with TRBJ2-3; no reliable D call. Germline V gives CDR1 SQVTM, CDR2 ANQGSEA. The CDR3 has 10 amino acids. Trimming removed 3 bases at V and 6 bases at J, with 4 bases between. This chain's CDR3 is CSVELDTQYF. The CDR3 DNA reads as TGCAGCGTTGAGTTGGATACGCAGTATTTT.

The V call is TRBV19, the J call TRBJ2-3; unclear D gene. The CDR3 extends over 11 amino acids. The V end lost 7 bases, the J end lost 6 bases, and 8 bases lay between the germline ends. Germline CDR1 and CDR2: LNHDA and SQIVND (reference sequence). The CDR3 loop reads CASTARDTQYF. In DNA form, the CDR3 reads TGTGCCAGTACCGCAAGGGATACGCAGTATTTT.

The J gene is TRBJ1-2, the V gene TRBV5-1, with 10 positions matching TRBD1. Germline lookup yields CDR1 SGHRS and CDR2 YFSETQ. CDR3 length: 14 residues. The V segment lost 4 bases and the J segment 3 bases; nucleotides outside the gene matches: 3. The CDR3 loop is CASSPGTGDYGYTF. CDR3 nucleotides: TGCGCCAGCAGCCCCGGGACAGGGGACTATGGCTACACCTTC.

The chain couples TRBV5-1 to TRBJ1-2, with no clear D. Germline loops: CDR1 SGHRS, CDR2 YFSETQ. The CDR3 runs to 14 residues. V gave up 2 bases and J gave up 3 bases, with 11 bases separating them. CDR3 sequence reads: CASSLGQDYYGYTF. DNA of the CDR3: TGCGCCAGCAGCTTAGGGCAGGACTACTATGGCTACACCTTC. The full variable domain, rest sourced from reference TRBV5-1 and TRBJ1-2, is KAGVTQTPRYLIKTRGQQVTLSCSPISGHRSVSWYQQTPGQGLQFLFEYFSETQRNKGNFPGRFSGRQFSNSRSEMNVSTLELGDSALYLCASSLGQDYYGYTFGSGTRLTVV.

The chain is built from TRBV5-5 and TRBJ1-4; 9 bases align to TRBD1. This CDR3 spans 16 amino acids. Per the germline V gene, CDR1 is SGHKS and CDR2 is YYEKEE (reference sequence). With V trimmed by 5 bases and J by 8 bases, 13 bases remained unmatched. This CDR3 is CASRPHSTGGFEKLFF. Here the CDR3 DNA reads TGTGCCAGCAGACCCCACTCGACAGGGGGGTTCGAAAAACTGTTTTTT.

The V call is TRBV19, the J call TRBJ1-6; no definite D call. The CDR3 totals 17 residues. Trimming shortened V by 4 bases and J by 0 bases, and 13 bases separated the two germline ends. The germline V gene has CDR1 LNHDA and CDR2 SQIVND (reference sequence). In nucleotides, the CDR3 is TGTGCCAGTAGTAACCGAGAGAAGGGCTCCTATAATTCACCCCTCCACTTT. Its protein is CASSNREKGSYNSPLHF.

The chain couples TRBV10-1 to TRBJ2-1, with D perhaps given as TRBD1 or TRBD2 (5 bases each). Germline-derived CDR1 and CDR2 are WNHNN and SYGVQD (reference sequence). V gave up 0 bases and J gave up 7 bases, with 13 bases separating them. CDR3 length: 15 residues. The CDR3 DNA follows: TGCGCCAGCAGTGAGTCGGGGGTCGGTAGGAATGAGCAGTTCTTC. Residues: CASSESGVGRNEQFF.

J is TRBJ1-1 and V is TRBV3-1 (or the pseudogene TRBV3-2); D might be TRBD1 (5 bases). V lost 0 bases to trimming and J lost 6 bases, with 11 bases between them. In germline, CDR1 is LGHDT, CDR2 YNNKEL (reference sequence). This CDR3 contains 14 residues. The DNA for the CDR3 is TGTGCCAGCAGCCAAGAAGCAGGGAGACCTGAAGCTTTCTTT. Translated: CASSQEAGRPEAFF.

This clone was detected once. The rearrangement uses TRBV19 and TRBJ1-5, with D possibly TRBD1 on 5 matching bases. The CDR3 contains 16 residues. V was cut by 5 bases and J by 4 bases, with 18 bases left in between. From germline, CDR1 is LNHDA and CDR2 SQIVND (reference sequence). The chain's CDR3 is CASSSLQAFGNQPQHF. The DNA for the CDR3 is TGTGCCAGTAGTTCCCTACAGGCCTTTGGGAATCAGCCCCAGCATTTT. Looking up the rest from reference TRBV19 and TRBJ1-5 gives the full variable domain: DGGITQSPKYLFRKEGQNVTLSCEQNLNHDAMYWYRQDPGQGLRLIYYSQIVNDFQKGDIAEGYSVSREKKESFPLTVTSAQKNPTAFYLCASSSLQAFGNQPQHFGDGTRLSIL.